These 11 T cell receptor beta chains came from one sample sequenced in a study of molecular identifiers for immune sequencing clone quantification. TCRdb ran MiXCR on the PCR reads and lists one entry per CDR3 protein. Among about 320,000 distinct CDR3 sequences listed, about a fifth were seen once. The sample taken for sequencing was naive CD8+ T cells from blood, with Jurkat cell RNA spiked in. Subset specified: FACS-sorted CD8+CD4-CCR7+CD45RA+ naive T cells. Receptor source: a human donor in good health. Some libraries in this study had Jurkat cell RNA spiked in.

At least ten counts were recorded for this clonotype. The V call is TRBV27, the J call TRBJ2-7; D is possibly TRBD1 (5 bases). The germline gives CDR1 MNHEY, CDR2 SMNVEV (reference sequence). The V end lost 2 bases, the J end lost 2 bases, and 13 bases lay between the germline ends. The CDR3 length is 15 residues. The CDR3 sequence is CASSLVGTGAYEQYF. The CDR3 DNA reads as TGTGCCAGCAGTTTAGTAGGTACAGGAGCCTACGAGCAGTACTTC.

This clonotype appeared many times. V usage is TRBV7-9 and J usage is TRBJ1-3; maybe TRBD1 (6 bases). Germline assignment: CDR1 SEHNR and CDR2 FQNEAQ (reference sequence). V was clipped by 3 bases and J by 2 bases, with 8 bases between them. The CDR3 extends over 14 amino acids. The CDR3, as DNA: TGTGCCAGCAGCTTGTGGGACACTGGAAACACCATATATTTT. This codes for CASSLWDTGNTIYF.

A remark on this clonotype: This may stem from a read error, because a much larger clone lies one nucleotide away. The conserved final phenylalanine or tryptophan is absent from the CDR3, which likely points to a read error. The chain joins TRBV28 to TRBJ1-5; D is perhaps TRBD1 (5 bases). With 2 bases removed from V and 6 bases from J, the gap between germline ends came to 14 bases. Germline CDR1 reads MDHEN; CDR2 reads SYDVKM. This CDR3 contains 15 residues. This chain's CDR3 is CASSLRSVGGQPQHL. For the CDR3, the DNA is TGTGCCAGCAGTTTAAGATCAGTCGGGGGTCAGCCCCAGCATCTT.

A remark on this clonotype: With a much larger clone just one base away, this may be a read error. The chain has TRBV7-6 and TRBJ2-7; TRBD2 aligns across 7 bases. Losses at the gene ends were 2 bases for V and 9 bases for J; bases not matched to a gene: 10. Germline CDR1 SGHVS, CDR2 FNYEAQ. The CDR3 loop spans 14 amino acids. The CDR3 nucleotides are TGTGCCAGCAGCTTAAAGGACGCGGGGGATGGGCAGTACTTC. Protein product: CASSLKDAGDGQYF.

In this sample, this clonotype turned up many times. The gene calls are TRBV6-5 and TRBJ2-3; TRBD2 aligns across 9 bases. Trimming at V came to 2 bases and at J to 6 bases, leaving 6 bases not matched to a gene. CDR3 length equals 15 residues. Per the germline V gene, CDR1 is MNHEY and CDR2 is SVGAGI. CDR3 in DNA: TGTGCCAGCAGTTACGCGCGGGAGGGCCAGGATACGCAGTATTTT. It translates to CASSYAREGQDTQYF.

V usage is TRBV27 and J usage is TRBJ2-5; 13 bases line up with TRBD2. Germline V lookup: CDR1 MNHEY, CDR2 SMNVEV (reference sequence). CDR3 length equals 17 residues. Trimming removed 6 bases from V and 3 bases from J; junction bases left unmatched: 10. This CDR3 reads CASRTTGLAGAKETQYF. The CDR3 bases are TGTGCCAGCAGAACAACCGGACTAGCGGGGGCCAAAGAGACCCAGTACTTC.

Many counts were recorded for this clonotype. The chain uses TRBV30 and TRBJ2-3; no clear D gene. This CDR3 comprises 12 residues. CDR1 and CDR2 from the germline V gene are GTSNPN and SVGIG (reference sequence). The V end lost 0 bases, the J end lost 5 bases, and 6 bases lay between the germline ends. The DNA for the CDR3 is TGTGCCTGGAGTGTGGGTCTAGATACGCAGTATTTT. Protein sequence: CAWSVGLDTQYF. The full variable domain, in which reference TRBV30 and TRBJ2-3 provide the parts outside the CDR3, is SQTIHQWPATLVQPVGSPLSLECTVEGTSNPNLYWYRQAAGRGLQLLFYSVGIGQISSEVPQNLSASRPQDRQFILSSKKLLLSDSGFYLCAWSVGLDTQYFGPGTRLTVL.

This clonotype was picked up a small number of times. The genes are TRBV4-3 and TRBJ1-1, with D hard to call. Germline CDR1 is LGHNA and CDR2 is YSLEER. V lost 3 bases, J lost 1 base, and 12 bases lay in between. The CDR3 extends over 15 amino acids. The CDR3 region is CASSHRTVRNTEAFF. The CDR3, as DNA: TGCGCCAGCAGCCACCGGACGGTCAGGAACACTGAAGCTTTCTTT.

This clonotype was recorded many times. The V gene is TRBV7-9, the J gene TRBJ1-1; TRBD1 aligns across 7 bases. Unmatched junction bases numbered 4, after V lost 3 bases and J lost 0 bases. Germline lookup yields CDR1 SEHNR and CDR2 FQNEAQ (reference sequence). This CDR3 region has 15 residues. The CDR3 DNA reads TGTGCCAGCAGCTTCTCGACAGGGATGAACACTGAAGCTTTCTTT. This gives the protein CASSFSTGMNTEAFF.

This clonotype has at least ten counts. The chain links TRBV2 to TRBJ1-5, with D possibly matching TRBD1 (5 bases). Germline CDR1 reads SNHLY; CDR2 reads FYNNEI. Trimming took 8 bases from V and 0 from J, leaving 17 bases between them. The CDR3 sequence is 16 residues long. The CDR3 DNA reads as TGTGCCAGCTCGGAAGAGGGGCGATATAGCAATCAGCCCCAGCATTTT. Its translation is CASSEEGRYSNQPQHF.

This clonotype was picked up many times. The CDR3 here is CASSLGPNTDTQYF. CDR3 bases: TGTGCCAGCAGCTTGGGACCGAACACAGATACGCAGTATTTT. V is TRBV9 and J is TRBJ2-3; either TRBD1 or TRBD2 may supply D (5 bases each). V was clipped by 4 bases and J by 2 bases, with 11 bases between them. Germline lookup yields CDR1 SGDLS and CDR2 YYNGEE. This CDR3 spans 14 amino acids. The full variable domain, completed using reference TRBV9 and TRBJ2-3, is DSGVTQTPKHLITATGQRVTLRCSPRSGDLSVYWYQQSLDQGLQFLIQYYNGEERAKGNILERFSAQQFPDLHSELNLSSLELGDSALYFCASSLGPNTDTQYFGPGTRLTVL.